The 5 T cell receptor beta chains presented below share a single source sample, sequenced in a study of CD8 T cells in ankylosing spondylitis. A single record per CDR3 protein comes from TCRdb applying MiXCR to the 5' RACE reads. The repertoire has more than 30,000 distinct CDR3 sequences, about an eighth of them found once; the top ten carry around 33%. Sequencing was performed on synovial fluid, either unsorted or a sorted T cell fraction (not recorded which). These TCRs come from a male donor with ankylosing spondylitis.

This clonotype appeared a few times. This rearrangement joins TRBV3-1 to TRBJ2-1; a possible D gene is TRBD1 (6 bases). Germline CDR1 is LGHDT and CDR2 is YNNKEL (reference sequence). The CDR3 length is 15 residues. Trimming stripped 10 bases from V and 5 bases from J, with 21 bases between. This CDR3 reads CATCRAGVRDNEQFF. The CDR3 nucleotides are TGTGCCACCTGCCGTGCAGGGGTTAGAGACAATGAGCAGTTCTTC.

A few counts support this clonotype. The chain combines TRBV4-1 with TRBJ2-3, with 10 bases fitting TRBD2. The trim removed 3 bases at V and 5 bases at J, leaving 8 bases unmatched. CDR1 and CDR2 from the germline V gene are MGHRA and YSYEKL. The CDR3 covers 16 residues. DNA for the CDR3: TGCGCCAGCAGCCAGTATACTAGCGGGGTTGGAGATACGCAGTATTTT. Amino acids: CASSQYTSGVGDTQYF.

This clonotype occurred a few times. The V call is TRBV27, the J call TRBJ2-7; D ambiguous. Per the germline V gene, CDR1 is MNHEY and CDR2 is SMNVEV (reference sequence). V was pared by 5 bases and J by 2 bases, with 16 bases between. The CDR3 is 15 amino acids. CDR3 sequence: CASSPSRKAPYEQYF. CDR3 sequence (DNA): TGTGCCAGCAGTCCCTCTCGGAAGGCCCCCTACGAGCAGTACTTC.

The chain recombines TRBV5-6 with TRBJ1-2; D gene ambiguous. V was trimmed by 4 bases and J by 0 bases, leaving 10 bases between them. CDR3 length: 14 amino acids. Germline CDR1 is SGHDT and CDR2 is YYEEEE. The CDR3 DNA reads TGTGCCAGCAGCCCCGGTCGGGCTAACTATGGCTACACCTTC. Its protein is CASSPGRANYGYTF.

This clonotype was counted only a few times. The chain is built from TRBV27 and TRBJ2-3; no clear D gene. V gave up 0 bases and J gave up 4 bases, with 11 bases separating them. The length of the CDR3 is 15 residues. Germline loops: CDR1 MNHEY, CDR2 SMNVEV (reference sequence). DNA for the CDR3: TGTGCCAGCAGTTTATCGAACCCCCCCCCAGATACGCAGTATTTT. Translating it yields CASSLSNPPPDTQYF.